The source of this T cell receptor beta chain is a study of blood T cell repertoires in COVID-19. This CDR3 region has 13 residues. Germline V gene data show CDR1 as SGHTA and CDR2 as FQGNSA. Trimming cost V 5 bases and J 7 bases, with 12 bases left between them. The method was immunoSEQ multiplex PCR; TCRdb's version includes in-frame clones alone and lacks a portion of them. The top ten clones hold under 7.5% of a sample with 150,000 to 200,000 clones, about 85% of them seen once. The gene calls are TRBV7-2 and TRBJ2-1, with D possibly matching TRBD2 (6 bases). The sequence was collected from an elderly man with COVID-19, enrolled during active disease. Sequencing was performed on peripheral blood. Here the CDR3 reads CASSLGGGNEQFF. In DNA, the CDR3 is TGTGCCAGCAGCCTCGGGGGAGGTAATGAGCAGTTCTTC.